Given below is one TCR beta chain in context. Profiling relied on immunoSEQ multiplex PCR, and the TCRdb table lists in-frame clones only, not all of them. The repertoire has 40,000 to 55,000 clones, 75% to 90% of them found once; the top ten carry 1.3% to 1.5%. The sample comes from a study of T cell changes during pregnancy in multiple sclerosis. Per germline, CDR1 LNHNV and CDR2 YYDKDF (reference sequence). The CDR3 length is 12 residues. Trimming stripped 0 bases from V and 15 bases from J, with 12 bases between. The genes are TRBV15 and TRBJ2-4; D is undetermined. Sequencing used peripheral blood, obtained in the first trimester of pregnancy. This clonotype originated in a female donor in good health, enrolled as a control in a pregnancy study. This CDR3 reads CATSRDLSRRYF. DNA for the CDR3: TGTGCCACCAGCAGAGATCTATCGCGAAGGTACTTC.